This is a list of T cell receptor beta chains from one sample in a study of blood T cell repertoires in COVID-19. The protocol was immunoSEQ multiplex PCR, while the TCRdb copy is restricted to in-frame clones and leaves out a portion. Here the sample spans approximately 300,000 clones, 70% to 90% being singletons. The source material was peripheral blood. All receptors come from a young man who had recovered from COVID-19. Both conserved end residues are part of each CDR3. A D gene is named only where the DNA matches it firmly. Rows give clone size only sometimes, using once, few, many, or a class for an expanded clone.

D,length,size,J,V,CDR3,DNA
.,18,.,TRBJ2-3,TRBV18,CASSPFAPGDTNTDTQYF,TGTGCCAGCTCACCATTCGCCCCCGGGGACACCAACACAGATACGCAGTATTTT
.,14,.,TRBJ2-5,TRBV2,CASREVSVQETQYF,TGTGCCAGCAGGGAGGTATCCGTCCAAGAGACCCAGTACTTC
TRBD2,17,once,TRBJ2-5,TRBV7-6,CASSLESPASGQETQYF,TGTGCCAGCAGCTTAGAGTCCCCAGCTAGCGGTCAAGAGACCCAGTACTTC
TRBD2,12,.,TRBJ2-1,TRBV27,CASSPGGNEQFF,TGTGCCAGCAGCCCGGGGGGAAATGAGCAGTTCTTC
TRBD2,16,once,TRBJ2-1,TRBV2,CASTVELAEIYNEQFF,TGTGCCAGCACCGTCGAACTAGCGGAAATCTACAATGAGCAGTTCTTC
TRBD1,21,.,TRBJ1-2,TRBV4-3,CASSQDYEGRGIGWGNYGYTF,TGCGCCAGCAGCCAAGACTACGAGGGCAGGGGGATTGGTTGGGGCAACTATGGCTACACCTTC
.,15,.,TRBJ1-6,TRBV18,CASSPGGQYNSPLHF,TGTGCCAGCTCCCCCGGGGGGCAGTATAATTCACCCCTCCACTTT
.,12,.,TRBJ2-7,TRBV2,CASRFATYEQYF,TGTGCCAGCAGGTTTGCGACCTACGAGCAGTACTTC
.,14,once,TRBJ2-1,TRBV19,CASSTQGGYNEQFF,TGTGCCAGTAGTACCCAAGGGGGCTACAATGAGCAGTTCTTC
.,15,.,TRBJ2-2,TRBV6-2/TRBV6-3,CASSQGAHNTGELFF,TGTGCCAGCAGTCAAGGGGCACATAACACCGGGGAGCTGTTTTTT